The clone carrying this T cell receptor (beta chain) was seen many times. No antigen is known for it. The TCR beta CDR3 regions underwent amplification using RNA transcripts as the source. HTBI primers were the set used in a first-round RT-PCR of the TCR CDR3. TCRdb redid the calling of the multiplex PCR reads with MiXCR, one entry per CDR3 protein. The data show a few hundred thousand distinct CDR3 sequences, around 46% seen once. This sample is drawn from a study of T cells in Graves' hyperthyroidism and ophthalmopathy. General study points: Most thyroid clonotypes expanded above 0.001 were also detected in blood.

In germline, CDR1 is MGHRA, CDR2 YSYEKL. The V and J ends lost 3 bases and 5 bases, in that order; junction bases with no gene match: 6. The CDR3 contains 15 residues. V gene TRBV4-1 combines with J gene TRBJ2-2; 7 bases map to TRBD2. This receptor was taken from an adult woman with Graves' disease, either hyperthyroidism or ophthalmopathy (not recorded which). Sequencing used peripheral blood or thyroid tissue (not recorded which). Here the CDR3 reads CASSQGTTSTGELFF. In DNA, the CDR3 is TGCGCCAGCAGCCAGGGGACTACATCGACCGGGGAGCTGTTTTTT.